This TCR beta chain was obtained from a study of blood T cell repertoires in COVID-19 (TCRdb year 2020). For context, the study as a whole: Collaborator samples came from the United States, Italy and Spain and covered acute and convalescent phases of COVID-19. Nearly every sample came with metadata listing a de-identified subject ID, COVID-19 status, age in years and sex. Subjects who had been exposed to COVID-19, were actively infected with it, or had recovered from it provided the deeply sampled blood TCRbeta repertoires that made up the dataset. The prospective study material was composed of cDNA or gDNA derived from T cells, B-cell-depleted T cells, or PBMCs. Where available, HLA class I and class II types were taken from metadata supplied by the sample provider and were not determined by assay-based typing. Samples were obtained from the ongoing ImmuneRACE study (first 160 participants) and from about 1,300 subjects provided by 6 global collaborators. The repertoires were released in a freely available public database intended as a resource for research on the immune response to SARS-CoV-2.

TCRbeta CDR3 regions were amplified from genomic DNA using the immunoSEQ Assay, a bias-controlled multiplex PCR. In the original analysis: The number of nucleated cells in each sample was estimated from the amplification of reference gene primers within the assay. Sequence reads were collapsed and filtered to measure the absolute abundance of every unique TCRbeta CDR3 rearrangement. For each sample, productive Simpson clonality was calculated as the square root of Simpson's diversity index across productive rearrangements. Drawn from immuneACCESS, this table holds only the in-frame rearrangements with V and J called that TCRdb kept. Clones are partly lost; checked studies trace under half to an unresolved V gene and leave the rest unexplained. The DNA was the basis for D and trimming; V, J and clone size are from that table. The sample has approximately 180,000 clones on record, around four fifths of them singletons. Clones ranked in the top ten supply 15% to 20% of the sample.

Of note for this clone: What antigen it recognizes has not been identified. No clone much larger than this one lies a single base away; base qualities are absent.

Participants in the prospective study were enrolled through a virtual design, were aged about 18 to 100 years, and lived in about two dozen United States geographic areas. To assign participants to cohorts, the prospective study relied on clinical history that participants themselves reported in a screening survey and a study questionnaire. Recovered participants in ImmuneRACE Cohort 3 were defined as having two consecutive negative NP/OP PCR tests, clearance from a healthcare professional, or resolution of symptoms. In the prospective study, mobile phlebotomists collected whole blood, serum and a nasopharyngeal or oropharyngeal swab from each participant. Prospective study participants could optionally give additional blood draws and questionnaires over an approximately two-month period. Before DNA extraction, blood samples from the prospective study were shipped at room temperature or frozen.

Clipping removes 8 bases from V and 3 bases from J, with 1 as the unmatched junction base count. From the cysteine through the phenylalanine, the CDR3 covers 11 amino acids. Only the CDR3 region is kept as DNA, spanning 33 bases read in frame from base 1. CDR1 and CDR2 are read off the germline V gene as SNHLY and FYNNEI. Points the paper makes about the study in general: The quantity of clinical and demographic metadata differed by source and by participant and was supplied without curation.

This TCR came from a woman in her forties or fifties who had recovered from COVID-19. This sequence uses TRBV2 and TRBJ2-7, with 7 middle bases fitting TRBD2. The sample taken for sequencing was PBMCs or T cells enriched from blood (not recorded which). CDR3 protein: CASGGGYEQYF. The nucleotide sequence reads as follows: TGTGCCAGCGGGGGGGGCTACGAGCAGTACTTC.